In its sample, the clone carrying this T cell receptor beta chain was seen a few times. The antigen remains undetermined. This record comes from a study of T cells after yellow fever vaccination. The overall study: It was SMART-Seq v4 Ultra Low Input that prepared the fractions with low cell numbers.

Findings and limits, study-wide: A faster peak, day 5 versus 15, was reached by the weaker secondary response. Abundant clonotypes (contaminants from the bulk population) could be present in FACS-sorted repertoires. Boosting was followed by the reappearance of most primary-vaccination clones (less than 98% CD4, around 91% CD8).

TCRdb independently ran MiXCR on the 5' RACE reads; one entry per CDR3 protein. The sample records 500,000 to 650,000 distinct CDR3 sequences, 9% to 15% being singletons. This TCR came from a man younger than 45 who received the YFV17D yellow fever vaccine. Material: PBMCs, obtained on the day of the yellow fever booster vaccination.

DNA of the CDR3: TGTGCCAGCAGCCATCTAGACTACGAGCAGTACTTC. Translated, it gives CASSHLDYEQYF. The chain is built from TRBV3-1 and TRBJ2-7; D gene uncertain. V lost 3 bases and J lost 3, with 6 bases in between. CDR1 LGHDT and CDR2 YNNKEL come from the germline V gene (reference sequence). The CDR3 is made up of 12 amino acids.